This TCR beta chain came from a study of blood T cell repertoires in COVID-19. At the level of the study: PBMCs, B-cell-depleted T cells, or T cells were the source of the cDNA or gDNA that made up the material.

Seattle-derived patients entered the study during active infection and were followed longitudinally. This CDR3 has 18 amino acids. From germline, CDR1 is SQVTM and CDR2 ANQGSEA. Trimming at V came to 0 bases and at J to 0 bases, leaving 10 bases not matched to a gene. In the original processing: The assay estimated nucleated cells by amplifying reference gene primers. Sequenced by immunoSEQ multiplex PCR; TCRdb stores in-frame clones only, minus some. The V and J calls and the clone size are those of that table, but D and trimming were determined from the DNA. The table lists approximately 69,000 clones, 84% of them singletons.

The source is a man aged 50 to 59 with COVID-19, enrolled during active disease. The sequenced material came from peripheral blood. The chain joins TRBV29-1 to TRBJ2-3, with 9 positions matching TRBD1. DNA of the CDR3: TGCAGCGTTGAAGACGTGTCGGACAGGGGTTTTAGCACAGATACGCAGTATTTT. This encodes CSVEDVSDRGFSTDTQYF.